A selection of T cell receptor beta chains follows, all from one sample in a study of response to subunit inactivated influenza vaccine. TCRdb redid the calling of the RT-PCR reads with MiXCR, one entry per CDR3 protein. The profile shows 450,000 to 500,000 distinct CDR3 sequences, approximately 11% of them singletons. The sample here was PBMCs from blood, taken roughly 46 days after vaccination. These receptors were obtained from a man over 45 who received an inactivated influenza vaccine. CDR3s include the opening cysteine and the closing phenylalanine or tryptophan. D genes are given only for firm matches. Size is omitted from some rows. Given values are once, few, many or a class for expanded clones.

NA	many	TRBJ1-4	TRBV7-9	CASSLTGGSEKLFF	TGTGCCAGCAGCTTAACCGGGGGGAGTGAAAAACTGTTTTTT
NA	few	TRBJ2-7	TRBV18	CASSPSSGHSYEQYF	TGTGCCAGCTCACCAAGCAGCGGACACTCCTACGAGCAGTACTTC
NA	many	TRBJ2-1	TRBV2	CASTKMTVNEQFF	TGTGCCAGCACCAAAATGACAGTTAATGAGCAGTTCTTC
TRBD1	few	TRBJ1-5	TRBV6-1	CASSEDRGRNQPQHF	TGTGCCAGCAGTGAAGACAGGGGGCGTAATCAGCCCCAGCATTTT
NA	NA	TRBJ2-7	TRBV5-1	CASSLSRWGSYEQYF	TGCGCCAGCAGCTTGTCTCGATGGGGGTCCTACGAGCAGTACTTC
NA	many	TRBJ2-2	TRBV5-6	CASTLFPLNTGELFF	TGTGCCAGCACCCTCTTTCCGTTGAACACCGGGGAGCTGTTTTTT
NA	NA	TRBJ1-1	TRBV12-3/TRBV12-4	CASSFTQNTEAFF	TGTGCCAGCAGTTTCACCCAGAACACTGAAGCTTTCTTT
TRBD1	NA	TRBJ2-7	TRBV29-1	CSVGPRQGSYDQYF	TGCAGCGTTGGTCCCCGACAGGGTTCCTACGATCAGTACTTC
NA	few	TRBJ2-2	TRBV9	CASSVGLGEAGELFF	TGTGCCAGCAGCGTAGGATTAGGGGAGGCCGGGGAGCTGTTTTTT
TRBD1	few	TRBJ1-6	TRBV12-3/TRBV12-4	CASSLGGDSYNSPLHF	TGTGCCAGCAGTTTGGGCGGGGACAGTTATAATTCACCCCTCCACTTT
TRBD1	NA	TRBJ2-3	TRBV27	CASSSGGYRFRSTQYF	TGTGCCAGCAGTTCAGGGGGCTACAGGTTCAGGAGTACGCAGTATTTT
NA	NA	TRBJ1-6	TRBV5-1	CASSGGSNSPLHF	TGCGCCAGCAGCGGGGGCTCTAATTCACCCCTCCACTTT
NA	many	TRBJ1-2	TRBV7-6	CASSPDGNYGYTF	TGTGCCAGCAGCCCGGACGGGAACTATGGCTACACCTTC
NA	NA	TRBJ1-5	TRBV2	CASSSWGNQPQHF	TGTGCCAGCAGTAGCTGGGGCAATCAGCCCCAGCATTTT
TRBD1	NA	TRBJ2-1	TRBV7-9	CASLPGTGSYNEQFF	TGTGCCAGCCTCCCTGGGACAGGCAGTTACAATGAGCAGTTCTTC
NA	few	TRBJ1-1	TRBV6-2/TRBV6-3	CASRSGRLNTEAFF	TGTGCCAGCAGGAGTGGCAGGCTGAACACTGAAGCTTTCTTT
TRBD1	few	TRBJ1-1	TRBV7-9	CASSRGGATEAFF	TGTGCCAGCAGCCGAGGGGGCGCCACTGAAGCTTTCTTT
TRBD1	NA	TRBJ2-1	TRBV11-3	CASSNDRGEQFF	TGTGCCAGCAGCAACGACAGGGGTGAGCAGTTCTTC
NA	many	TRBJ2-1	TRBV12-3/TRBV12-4	CASSPGTLYSF	TGTGCCAGCAGTCCCGGGACTCTTTATTCGTTC
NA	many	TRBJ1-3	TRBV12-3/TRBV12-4	CARDQGSSGNTIYF	TGTGCCAGGGACCAAGGGTCCTCTGGAAACACCATATATTTT
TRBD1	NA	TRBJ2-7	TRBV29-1	CSVRQGASYEQYF	TGCAGCGTTCGACAGGGGGCCTCCTACGAGCAGTACTTC
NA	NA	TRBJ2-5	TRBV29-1	CSVESVKRGETQYF	TGCAGCGTTGAGTCAGTCAAAAGAGGAGAGACCCAGTACTTC
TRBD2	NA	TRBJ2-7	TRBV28	CASSSPGLAGEQYF	TGTGCCAGCAGTTCCCCCGGACTAGCGGGCGAGCAGTACTTC
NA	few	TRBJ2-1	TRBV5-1	CASRTVGGTYNEQFF	TGCGCCAGCAGGACGGTAGGGGGAACCTACAATGAGCAGTTCTTC
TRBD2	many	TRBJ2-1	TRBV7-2	CASSTSGTSLREQFF	TGTGCCAGCAGCACCTCCGGGACTAGCCTCCGGGAGCAGTTCTTC
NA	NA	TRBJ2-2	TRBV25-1	CASRPDTGELFF	TGTGCCAGTCGCCCCGACACCGGGGAGCTGTTTTTT
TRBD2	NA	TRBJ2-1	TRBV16	CASSPIPGTRKIF	TGTGCCAGCAGCCCGATTCCCGGGACTAGAAAGATCTTC
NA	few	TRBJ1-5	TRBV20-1	CSASSPLGNQPQHF	TGCAGTGCTAGTAGTCCGCTTGGCAATCAGCCCCAGCATTTT
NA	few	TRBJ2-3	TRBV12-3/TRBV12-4	CASRSTASTDTQYF	TGTGCCAGCAGGTCGACAGCTAGCACAGATACGCAGTATTTT
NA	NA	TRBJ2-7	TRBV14	CASSQDPRTIHYEQYF	TGTGCCAGCAGCCAAGATCCCCGGACTATCCACTACGAGCAGTACTTC
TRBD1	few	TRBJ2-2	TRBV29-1	CSVEEPGQANTGELFF	TGCAGCGTCGAAGAACCGGGACAGGCGAACACCGGGGAGCTGTTTTTT
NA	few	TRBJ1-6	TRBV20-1	CSARVGPKNSPLHF	TGCAGTGCTAGAGTGGGACCGAAGAATTCACCCCTCCACTTT
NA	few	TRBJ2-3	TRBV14	CASSQRPGAGTDTQYF	TGTGCCAGCAGCCAAAGACCGGGAGCCGGGACAGATACGCAGTATTTT
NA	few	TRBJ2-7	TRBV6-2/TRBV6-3	CASSPLNPSYEQYF	TGTGCCAGCAGTCCACTGAACCCAAGCTACGAGCAGTACTTC
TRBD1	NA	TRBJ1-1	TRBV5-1	CASSLELDRAEAFF	TGCGCCAGCAGCTTGGAGCTCGACAGGGCTGAAGCTTTCTTT
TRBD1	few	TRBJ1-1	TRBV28	CASVGPHSTGRGEAFF	TGTGCCAGCGTTGGGCCCCATTCGACAGGGAGAGGTGAAGCTTTCTTT
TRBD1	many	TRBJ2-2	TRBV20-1	CSALKGQGATGELFF	TGCAGTGCCCTTAAGGGACAGGGGGCGACCGGGGAGCTGTTTTTT
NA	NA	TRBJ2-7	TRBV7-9	CASSEEVFSPYEQYF	TGTGCCAGCAGCGAAGAAGTATTCTCCCCCTACGAGCAGTACTTC
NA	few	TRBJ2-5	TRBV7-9	CASSFGTAWQETQYF	TGTGCCAGCAGCTTCGGGACGGCGTGGCAAGAGACCCAGTACTTC
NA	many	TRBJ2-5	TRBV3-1	CASSRRQRGETQYF	TGTGCCAGCAGCCGACGACAGAGGGGAGAGACCCAGTACTTC
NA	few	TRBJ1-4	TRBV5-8	CASSRDGEKLFF	TGTGCCAGCAGCCGGGACGGTGAAAAACTGTTTTTT
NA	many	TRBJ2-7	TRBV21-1	CASRTRPGTYEQYF	TGTGCCAGCAGGACACGGCCGGGCACCTACGAGCAGTACTTC
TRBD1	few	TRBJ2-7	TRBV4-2	CASSQVSAGGSYEQYF	TGTGCCAGCAGCCAAGTGTCGGCAGGGGGTTCCTACGAGCAGTACTTC
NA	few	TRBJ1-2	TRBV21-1	CASSKAPGFLAGYTF	TGTGCCAGCAGCAAAGCTCCAGGATTTTTAGCTGGCTACACCTTC
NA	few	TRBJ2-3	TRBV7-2	CASSLGPTSSYTDTQYF	TGTGCCAGCAGCTTAGGACCGACAAGTTCCTACACAGATACGCAGTATTTT
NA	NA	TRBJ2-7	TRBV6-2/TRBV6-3	CASTRGRYEQYF	TGTGCCAGCACACGGGGTCGGTACGAGCAGTACTTC
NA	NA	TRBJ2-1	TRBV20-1	CSARDLRAYNEQFF	TGCAGTGCTAGAGACTTGCGGGCCTACAATGAGCAGTTCTTC
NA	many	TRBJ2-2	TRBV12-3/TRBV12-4	CASSLGVGASGELFF	TGTGCCAGCAGTTTAGGGGTGGGGGCCTCCGGGGAGCTGTTTTTT
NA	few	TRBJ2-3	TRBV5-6	CASSLKWWEARDRAQYF	TGTGCCAGCAGCTTGAAGTGGTGGGAGGCCCGGGATCGGGCGCAGTATTTT
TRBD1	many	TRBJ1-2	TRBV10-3	CAMAEQGSYGYTF	TGTGCCATGGCCGAACAGGGGTCCTATGGCTACACCTTC
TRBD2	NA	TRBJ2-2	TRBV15	CATSRNGGAATGELFF	TGTGCCACCAGCAGAAACGGGGGGGCCGCGACCGGGGAGCTGTTTTTT